This TCR beta chain was identified during a study of identical twins. In its sample, this clonotype was seen many times. Germline V gene sequence: CDR1 LGHDT, CDR2 YNNKEL (reference sequence). Trimming stripped 2 bases from V and 3 bases from J, with 16 bases between. The CDR3 has 16 residues. TCRdb fed the 5' RACE reads into MiXCR, producing one record per CDR3 protein. The table has 500,000 to 600,000 distinct CDR3 sequences, approximately 22% seen once. This sample also belongs to another study, concerning T cells expressing NK-cell markers. In that study: The authors sequenced eight donors, of whom seven were HCMV-seropositive and one was seronegative.

The receptor was isolated from a woman between 18 and 29 years old in good health. V and J are TRBV3-1 and TRBJ1-1, with D hard to call. The source material was CD4+ T cells sorted from blood. The CDR3: CASSQRGGNSDTEAFF. Here the CDR3 DNA reads TGTGCCAGCAGCCAAAGAGGTGGGAACTCGGACACTGAAGCTTTCTTT.